These T cell receptor beta chains were read from a single sample in a study of shared clonotypes between healthy human individuals. Profiled with immunoSEQ multiplex PCR; TCRdb holds only in-frame clones, not every one. The table lists around 2,000,000 clones, roughly 94% of them singletons, with 0.1% to 0.15% in the top ten. Sample: naive CD4+ T cells sorted from blood. These receptors all come from a man between 18 and 35 years old in good health. The conserved cysteine and the conserved F or W are not part of the CDR3 here. Clone size is not always given. Where it is, it says once, few, many or a class for expanded clones.

v_call clone_size cdr3_aa
TRBV30 - AWSVKSTSGGGEQF
TRBV6-5 - ASSRGQSLYGYT
TRBV30 - AWSTGTTISYNEQF
TRBV4-1 - ASSPTSGRREQF
TRBV9 - ASSVMVGYGYT
TRBV2 - ASRSTGDNEQF
TRBV7-6 - ASSLRIATTYNEQF
TRBV5-1 - ASSLEDRENQPQH
TRBV29-1 - SEKDISLYNEQF
TRBV11-3 - ASSGGVGNTIY
TRBV5-6 - ASSLGRFPGDTQY
TRBV6-1 - ASSETSGNTQY
TRBV28 - ASRAPAGGLYEQY
TRBV11-2 once ASSGIRDGNSPLH
TRBV6-6 - ASSYSKGPLEQY
TRBV18 - ASSPPRGANSPLH
TRBV19 - ASTGTGGIDTQY